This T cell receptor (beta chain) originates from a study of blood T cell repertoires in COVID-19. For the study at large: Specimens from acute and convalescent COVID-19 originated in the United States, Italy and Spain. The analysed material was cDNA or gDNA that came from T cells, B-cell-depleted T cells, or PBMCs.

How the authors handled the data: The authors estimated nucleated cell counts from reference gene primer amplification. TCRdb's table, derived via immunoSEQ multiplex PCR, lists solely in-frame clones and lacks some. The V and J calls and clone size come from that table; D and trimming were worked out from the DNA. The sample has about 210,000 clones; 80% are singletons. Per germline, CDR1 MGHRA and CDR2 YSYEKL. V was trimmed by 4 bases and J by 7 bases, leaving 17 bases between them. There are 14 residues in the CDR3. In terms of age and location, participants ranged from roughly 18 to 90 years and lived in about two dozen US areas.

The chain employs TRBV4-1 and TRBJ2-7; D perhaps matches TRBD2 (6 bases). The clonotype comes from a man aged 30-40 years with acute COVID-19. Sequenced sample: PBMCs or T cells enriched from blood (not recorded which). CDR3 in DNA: TGCGCCAGCAGCCCCTTGGAGCTACGGGGGGAGCAGTACTTC. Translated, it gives CASSPLELRGEQYF.